The clone carrying this TCR beta chain was detected only a few times. Its specificity is not known. The sample comes from a study of T-cell reconstitution after alpha-beta-depleted transplantation in children. Study conclusions and caveats: By one year post-transplant, T-cell counts and diversity largely arose from T cells that were newly produced. Reports say that about two months after transplant, the alpha-beta T cells came out of several hundred graft clones that had expanded. Some patients' high day-60 TCRbeta diversity was attributed to recipient cells surviving conditioning.

The germline V gene has CDR1 SGHDN and CDR2 FVKESK. V was pared by 0 bases and J by 2 bases, with 8 bases between. This CDR3 is 14 amino acids long. Unique molecular identifiers were used to barcode this TCRbeta library. TCRdb used MiXCR to reprocess the PCR reads, holding one entry per CDR3 protein. This table has hundreds of thousands of distinct CDR3 sequences, over 10% appearing once. V usage is TRBV14 and J usage is TRBJ2-7; the D is unclear. This clonotype was obtained from a girl aged 2-10 years with congenital amegakaryocytic thrombocytopenia, due to receive a stem cell transplant. The sample was PBMCs, taken before TCRalphabeta/CD19-depleted stem cell transplant. The CDR3 DNA follows: TGTGCCAGCAGCCAAGACCCGGCTACCTACGAGCAGTACTTC. Amino acid sequence: CASSQDPATYEQYF.